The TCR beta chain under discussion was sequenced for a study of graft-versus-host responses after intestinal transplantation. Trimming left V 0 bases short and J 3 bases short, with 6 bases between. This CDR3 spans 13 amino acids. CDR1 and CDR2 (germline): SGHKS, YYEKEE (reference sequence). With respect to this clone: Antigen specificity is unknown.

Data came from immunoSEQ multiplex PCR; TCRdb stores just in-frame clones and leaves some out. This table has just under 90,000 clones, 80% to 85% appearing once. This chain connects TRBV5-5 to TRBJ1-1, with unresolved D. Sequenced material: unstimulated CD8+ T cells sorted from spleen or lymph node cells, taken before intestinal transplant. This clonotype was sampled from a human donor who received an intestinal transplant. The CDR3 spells CASSLGGDTEAFF. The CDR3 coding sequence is TGTGCCAGCAGCTTGGGTGGGGACACTGAAGCTTTCTTT.